Sequencing of this T cell receptor beta chain was carried out in a study of blood T cell repertoires in COVID-19. As for the study in general: In each case, the material was cDNA or gDNA derived from T cells, B-cell-depleted T cells, or PBMCs.

Germline CDR1 LNHDA, CDR2 SQIVND (reference sequence). V shed 6 bases and J shed 1 base, with 15 bases lying between them. The CDR3 has 15 residues. Only in-frame clones appear in the TCRdb table, and some are missing; sequencing was by immunoSEQ multiplex PCR. Of a few hundred thousand clones in the sample, about 86% are singletons; the top ten hold around 3.5%. The chain uses TRBV19 and TRBJ2-5; D not certain. Sequenced: PBMCs or T cells enriched from blood (not recorded which). The TCR comes from a man over 45 who had recovered from COVID-19. This CDR3 reads CASRSGGPTQETQYF. CDR3 bases: TGTGCCAGTAGATCAGGTGGGCCTACCCAAGAGACCCAGTACTTC.